This TCR beta chain was recorded in a study of cytomegalovirus exposure and HLA in healthy donors. Study results and limitations: Among TCR sequences, most were rare, though some public TCRs appeared in many donors. A link between a missense DCLRE1C variant and TCR beta V- and J-gene trimming emerged from a later analysis. The study listed roughly 160 cytomegalovirus-associated TCR beta chains.

PCR amplification relied on 60 Vbeta primers (plus 13 Jbeta primers). Only in-frame clones appear in the TCRdb table, and some are missing; sequencing was by immunoSEQ multiplex PCR. The table has around 130,000 clones, 82% seen once; the top ten hold approximately 11%. To note about this clone: Its antigen remains unidentified.

CDR3 length: 14 residues. CDR1 and CDR2 from the germline V gene are SGHTA and FQGNSA. V trimming: 0 bases; J trimming: 10 bases; junction bases outside the gene matches: 3. Unrecorded immune exposures were likely, despite nominal health at sampling. Sequenced sample: PBMCs. The sequence was collected from a male donor in good health and CMV-seropositive. The chain joins TRBV7-2 to TRBJ2-3, with 11 bases aligning to TRBD2. The CDR3 DNA follows: TGTGCCAGCAGCTTAGCTAGCGGGAGGGTCGCGCAGTATTTT. This sequence encodes CASSLASGRVAQYF.